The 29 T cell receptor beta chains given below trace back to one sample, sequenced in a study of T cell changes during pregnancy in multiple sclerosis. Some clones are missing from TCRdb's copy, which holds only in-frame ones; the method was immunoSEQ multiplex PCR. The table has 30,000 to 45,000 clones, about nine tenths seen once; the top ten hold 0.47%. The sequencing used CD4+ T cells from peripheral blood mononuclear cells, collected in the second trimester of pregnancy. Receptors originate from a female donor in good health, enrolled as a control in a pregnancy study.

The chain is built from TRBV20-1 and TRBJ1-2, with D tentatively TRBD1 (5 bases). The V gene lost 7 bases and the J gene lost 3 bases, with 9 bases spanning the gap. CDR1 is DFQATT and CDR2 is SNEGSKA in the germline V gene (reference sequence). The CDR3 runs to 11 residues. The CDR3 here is CSGGVDYGYTF. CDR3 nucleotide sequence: TGCAGTGGGGGGGTTGACTATGGCTACACCTTC.

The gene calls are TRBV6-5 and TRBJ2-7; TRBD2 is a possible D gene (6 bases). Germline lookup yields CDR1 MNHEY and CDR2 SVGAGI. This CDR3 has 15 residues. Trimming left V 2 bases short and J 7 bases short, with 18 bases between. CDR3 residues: CASSYLGGRAGEQYF. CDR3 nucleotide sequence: TGTGCCAGCAGTTACCTCGGGGGACGGGCTGGTGAGCAGTACTTC.

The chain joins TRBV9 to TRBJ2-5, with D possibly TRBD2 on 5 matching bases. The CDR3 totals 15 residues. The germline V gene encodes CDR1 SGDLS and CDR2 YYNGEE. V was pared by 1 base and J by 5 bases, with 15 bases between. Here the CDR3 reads CASSVNTGIGETQYF. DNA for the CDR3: TGTGCCAGCAGCGTAAATACGGGGATAGGGGAGACCCAGTACTTC.

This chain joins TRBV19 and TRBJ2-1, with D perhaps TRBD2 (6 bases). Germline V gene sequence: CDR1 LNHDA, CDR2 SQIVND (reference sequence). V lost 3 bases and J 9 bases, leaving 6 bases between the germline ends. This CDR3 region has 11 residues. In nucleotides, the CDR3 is TGTGCCAGTAGTATGCGGGGTGAGCAGTTCTTC. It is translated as CASSMRGEQFF.

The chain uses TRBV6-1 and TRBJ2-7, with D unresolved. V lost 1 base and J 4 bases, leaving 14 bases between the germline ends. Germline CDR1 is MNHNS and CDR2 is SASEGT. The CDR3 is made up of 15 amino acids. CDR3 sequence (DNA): TGTGCCAGCAGTGAAGGGGCCAGGTCGGTATACGAGCAGTACTTC. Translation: CASSEGARSVYEQYF.

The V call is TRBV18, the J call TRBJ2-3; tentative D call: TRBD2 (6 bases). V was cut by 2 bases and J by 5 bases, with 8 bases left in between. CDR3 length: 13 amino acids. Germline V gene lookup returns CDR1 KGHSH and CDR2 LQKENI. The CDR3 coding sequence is TGTGCCAGCTCACCAGTCGGGGGAGATACGCAGTATTTT. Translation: CASSPVGGDTQYF.

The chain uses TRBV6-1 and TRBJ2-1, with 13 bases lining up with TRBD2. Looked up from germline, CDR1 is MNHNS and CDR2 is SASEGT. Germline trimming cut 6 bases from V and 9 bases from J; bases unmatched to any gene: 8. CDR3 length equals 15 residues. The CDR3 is CASSSTSGGASEQFF. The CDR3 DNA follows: TGTGCCAGCAGCTCCACTAGCGGGGGGGCCTCTGAGCAGTTCTTC.

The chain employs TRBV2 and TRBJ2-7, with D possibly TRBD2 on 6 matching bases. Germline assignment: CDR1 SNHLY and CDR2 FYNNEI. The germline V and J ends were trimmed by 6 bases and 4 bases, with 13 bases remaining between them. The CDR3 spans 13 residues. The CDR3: CASRGDWGYEQYF. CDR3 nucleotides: TGTGCCAGCAGGGGGGACTGGGGATACGAGCAGTACTTC.

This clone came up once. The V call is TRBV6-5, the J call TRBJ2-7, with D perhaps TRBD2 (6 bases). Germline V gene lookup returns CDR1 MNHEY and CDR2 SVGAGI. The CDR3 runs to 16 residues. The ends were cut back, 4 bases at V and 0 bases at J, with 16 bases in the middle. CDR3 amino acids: CASSLGSAGLSYEQYF. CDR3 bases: TGTGCCAGCAGTTTGGGGTCGGCGGGACTCTCCTACGAGCAGTACTTC.

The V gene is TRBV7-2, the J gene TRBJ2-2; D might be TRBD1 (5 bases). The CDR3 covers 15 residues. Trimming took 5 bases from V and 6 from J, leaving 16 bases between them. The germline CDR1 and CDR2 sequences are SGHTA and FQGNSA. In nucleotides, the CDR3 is TGTGCCAGCAGCCAACAGGTTACGAGTTCCGGGGAGCTGTTTTTT. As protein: CASSQQVTSSGELFF. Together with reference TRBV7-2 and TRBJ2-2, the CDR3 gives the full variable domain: GAGVSQSPSNKVTEKGKDVELRCDPISGHTALYWYRQSLGQGLEFLIYFQGNSAPDKSGLPSDRFSAERTGGSVSTLTIQRTQQEDSAVYLCASSQQVTSSGELFFGEGSRLTVL.

The CDR3 nucleotides read TGTGCCAGCAGCTTTACGGGACACCCAAAAAACATTCAGTACTTC. Protein: CASSFTGHPKNIQYF. V usage is TRBV11-2 and J usage is TRBJ2-4; D perhaps matches TRBD1 (6 bases). Trimming cost V 3 bases and J 4 bases, with 13 bases left between them. CDR3 length: 15 residues. Germline V lookup: CDR1 SGHAT, CDR2 FQNNGV.

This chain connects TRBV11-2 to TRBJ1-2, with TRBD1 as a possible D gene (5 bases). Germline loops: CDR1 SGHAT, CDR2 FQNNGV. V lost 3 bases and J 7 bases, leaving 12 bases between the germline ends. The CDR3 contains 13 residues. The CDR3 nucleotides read TGTGCCAGCAGCTTGGAGGGGTGGAGTGGCTACACCTTC. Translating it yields CASSLEGWSGYTF.

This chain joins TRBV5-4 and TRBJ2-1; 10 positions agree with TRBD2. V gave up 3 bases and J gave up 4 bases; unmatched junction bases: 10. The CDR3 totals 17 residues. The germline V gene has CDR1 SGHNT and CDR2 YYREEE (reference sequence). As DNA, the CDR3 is TGTGCCAGCAGCTGGGGGCTAGCGGGGGACCCTTACAATGAGCAGTTCTTC. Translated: CASSWGLAGDPYNEQFF.

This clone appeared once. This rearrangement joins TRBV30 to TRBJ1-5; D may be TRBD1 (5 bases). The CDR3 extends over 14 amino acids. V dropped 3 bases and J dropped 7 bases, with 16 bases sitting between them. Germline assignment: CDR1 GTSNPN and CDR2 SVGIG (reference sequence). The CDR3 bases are TGTGCCTGGAGCGAAACCGGGGGGGACCAGCCCCAGCATTTT. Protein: CAWSETGGDQPQHF.

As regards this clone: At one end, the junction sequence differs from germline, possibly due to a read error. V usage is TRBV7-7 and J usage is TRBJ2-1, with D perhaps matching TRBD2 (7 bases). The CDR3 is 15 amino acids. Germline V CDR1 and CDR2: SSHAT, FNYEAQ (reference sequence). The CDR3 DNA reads TGTGCTAGCAGCTTAGGAGGGGGGGTCTACAATGAGCAGTTCTTC. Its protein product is CASSLGGGVYNEQFF. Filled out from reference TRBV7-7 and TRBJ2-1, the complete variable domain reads GAGVSQSPRYKVTKRGQDVTLRCDPISSHATLYWYQQALGQGPEFLTYFNYEAQPDKSGLPSDRFSAERPEGSISTLTIQRTEQRDSAMYRCASSLGGGVYNEQFFGPGTRLTVL.

CDR3 in amino acids: CASWGGGAGANVLTF. CDR3 nucleotide sequence: TGTGCCAGCTGGGGGGGAGGAGCCGGGGCCAACGTCCTGACTTTC. V is TRBV6-1 and J is TRBJ2-6, with 7 nucleotides matching TRBD2. Germline CDR1 is MNHNS and CDR2 is SASEGT. V was pared by 8 bases and J by 4 bases, with 8 bases of the junction left unmatched. This CDR3 region has 15 residues.

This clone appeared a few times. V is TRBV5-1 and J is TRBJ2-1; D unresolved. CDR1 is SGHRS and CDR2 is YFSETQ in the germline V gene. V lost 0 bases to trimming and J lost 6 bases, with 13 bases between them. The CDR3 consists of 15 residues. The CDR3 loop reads CASSLAVGPINEQFF. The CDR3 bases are TGCGCCAGCAGCTTGGCCGTCGGTCCTATCAATGAGCAGTTCTTC.

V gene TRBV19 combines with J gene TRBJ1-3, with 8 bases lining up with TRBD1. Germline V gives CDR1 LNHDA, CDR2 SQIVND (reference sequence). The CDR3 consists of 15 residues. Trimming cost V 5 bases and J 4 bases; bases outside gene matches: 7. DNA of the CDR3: TGTGCCAGTAGTCCTTCCGGACAGGGAGGAAACACCATATATTTT. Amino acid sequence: CASSPSGQGGNTIYF.

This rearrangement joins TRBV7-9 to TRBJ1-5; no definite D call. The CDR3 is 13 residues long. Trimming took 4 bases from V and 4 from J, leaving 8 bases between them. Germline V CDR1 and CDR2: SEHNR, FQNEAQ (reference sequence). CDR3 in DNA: TGTGCCAGCAGCTGGCAAGATAATCAGCCCCAGCATTTT. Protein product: CASSWQDNQPQHF.

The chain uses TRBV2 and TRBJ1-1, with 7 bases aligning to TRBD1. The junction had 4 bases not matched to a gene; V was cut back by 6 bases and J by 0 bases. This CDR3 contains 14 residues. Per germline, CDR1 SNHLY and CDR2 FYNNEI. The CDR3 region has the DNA TGTGCCAGCAGGAACAGGGGAATGAACACTGAAGCTTTCTTT. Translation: CASRNRGMNTEAFF.

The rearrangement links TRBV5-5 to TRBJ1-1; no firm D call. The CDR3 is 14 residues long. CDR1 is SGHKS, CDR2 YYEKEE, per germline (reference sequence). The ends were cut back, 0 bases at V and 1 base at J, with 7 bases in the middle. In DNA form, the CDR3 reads TGTGCCAGCAGCTTGGTACCCGGGAACACTGAAGCTTTCTTT. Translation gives CASSLVPGNTEAFF.

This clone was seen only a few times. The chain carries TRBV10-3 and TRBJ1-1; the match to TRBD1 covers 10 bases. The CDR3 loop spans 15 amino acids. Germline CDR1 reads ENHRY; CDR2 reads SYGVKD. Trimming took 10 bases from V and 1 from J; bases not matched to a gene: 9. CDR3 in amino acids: CATQDRGRQNTEAFF. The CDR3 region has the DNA TGTGCCACCCAAGACAGGGGGCGACAGAACACTGAAGCTTTCTTT.

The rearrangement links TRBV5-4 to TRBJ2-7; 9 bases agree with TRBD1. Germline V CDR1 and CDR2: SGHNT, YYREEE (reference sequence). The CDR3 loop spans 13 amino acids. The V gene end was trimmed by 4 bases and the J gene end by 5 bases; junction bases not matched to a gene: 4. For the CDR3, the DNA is TGTGCCAGCAGCCGACAGGGGGGGGACGAGCAGTACTTC. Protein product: CASSRQGGDEQYF.

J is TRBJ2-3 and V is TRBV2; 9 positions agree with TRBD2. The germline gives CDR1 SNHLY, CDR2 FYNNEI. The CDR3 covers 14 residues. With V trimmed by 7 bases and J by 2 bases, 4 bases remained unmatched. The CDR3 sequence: CASKLAGTTDTQYF. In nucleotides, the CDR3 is TGTGCCAGCAAGCTAGCGGGAACCACAGATACGCAGTATTTT.

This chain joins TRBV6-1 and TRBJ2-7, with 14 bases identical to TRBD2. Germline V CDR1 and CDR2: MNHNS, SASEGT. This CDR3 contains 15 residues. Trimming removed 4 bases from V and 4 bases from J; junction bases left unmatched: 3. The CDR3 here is CASSGGTSGSYEQYF. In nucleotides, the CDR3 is TGTGCCAGCAGTGGGGGGACTAGCGGGAGTTACGAGCAGTACTTC.

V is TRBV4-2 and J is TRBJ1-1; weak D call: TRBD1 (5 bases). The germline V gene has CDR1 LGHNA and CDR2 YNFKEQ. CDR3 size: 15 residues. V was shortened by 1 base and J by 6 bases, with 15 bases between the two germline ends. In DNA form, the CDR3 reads TGTGCCAGCAGCCAAGGGCCCAGCGGGGGATCTGAAGCTTTCTTT. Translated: CASSQGPSGGSEAFF.

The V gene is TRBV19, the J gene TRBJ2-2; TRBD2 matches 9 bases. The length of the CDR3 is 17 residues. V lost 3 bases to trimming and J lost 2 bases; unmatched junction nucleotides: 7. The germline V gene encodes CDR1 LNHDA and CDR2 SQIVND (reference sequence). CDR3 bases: TGTGCCAGTAGTATTGAGAGACTAGCGGATAACACCGGGGAGCTGTTTTTT. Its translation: CASSIERLADNTGELFF.

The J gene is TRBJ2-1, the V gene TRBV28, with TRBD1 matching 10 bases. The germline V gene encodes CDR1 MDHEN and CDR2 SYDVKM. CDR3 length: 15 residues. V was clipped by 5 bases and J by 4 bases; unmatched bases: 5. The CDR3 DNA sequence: TGTGCCAGCAGTCGGCGGACAGGGGGGTACAATGAGCAGTTCTTC. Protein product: CASSRRTGGYNEQFF.

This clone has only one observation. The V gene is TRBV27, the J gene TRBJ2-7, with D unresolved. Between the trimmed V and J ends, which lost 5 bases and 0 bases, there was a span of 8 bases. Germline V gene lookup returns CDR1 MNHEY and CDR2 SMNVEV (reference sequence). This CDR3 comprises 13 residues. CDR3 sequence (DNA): TGTGCCAGCAGTCCGTATCTCTCCTACGAGCAGTACTTC. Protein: CASSPYLSYEQYF.